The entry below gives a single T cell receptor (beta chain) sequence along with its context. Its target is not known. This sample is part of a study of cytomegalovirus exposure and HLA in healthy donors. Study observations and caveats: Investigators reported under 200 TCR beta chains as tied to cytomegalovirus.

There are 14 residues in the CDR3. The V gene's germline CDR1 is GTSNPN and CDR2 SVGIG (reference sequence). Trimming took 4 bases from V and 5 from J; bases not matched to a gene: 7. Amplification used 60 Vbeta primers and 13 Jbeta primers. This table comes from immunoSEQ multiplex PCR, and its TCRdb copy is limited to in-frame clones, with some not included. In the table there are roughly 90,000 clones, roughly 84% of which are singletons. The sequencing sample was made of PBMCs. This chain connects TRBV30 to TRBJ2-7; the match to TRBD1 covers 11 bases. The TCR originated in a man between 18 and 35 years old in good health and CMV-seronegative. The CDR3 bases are TGTGCCTGGACCGGGGACAGGGGGACGAACGAGCAGTACTTC. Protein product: CAWTGDRGTNEQYF.